A selection of T cell receptor beta chains follows, all from one sample in a study of vaccination and CD4 T cells after COVID-19. In TCRdb, the PCR reads were re-called with MiXCR into one record per CDR3 protein. This table holds about 17,000 distinct CDR3 sequences, 60% found once. Their recognized antigens are unknown. Sequenced sample: CD4+ T cells from blood, cultured in vitro. These receptors all stem from a human donor who had recovered from COVID-19. Each CDR3 is given without its conserved first and last residue. Part of the rows lack a size; the others show once, few, many or a class for expanded clones.

- TRBJ2-7 TRBV2 ASSGEGHPYEQY
once TRBJ1-5 TRBV4-2 ASRDPISNQPQH
few TRBJ1-5 TRBV21-1 ASSKDKGQGNQPQH
few TRBJ1-2 TRBV4-1 ASSQAPTANYGYT
- TRBJ1-1 TRBV6-1 ASMKGQGLTEAF
- TRBJ1-2 TRBV2 ASSESHYGYT
- TRBJ2-5 TRBV7-9 ASSLGLAQETQY
medium-sized TRBJ2-1 TRBV7-2 ASSLESRNPSYNEQF
- TRBJ1-5 TRBV6-1 ASTPKQGISNQPQH
- TRBJ1-1 TRBV15 ATSRRTGGGFTEAF
- TRBJ2-3 TRBV30 AWSGQGFDTEY